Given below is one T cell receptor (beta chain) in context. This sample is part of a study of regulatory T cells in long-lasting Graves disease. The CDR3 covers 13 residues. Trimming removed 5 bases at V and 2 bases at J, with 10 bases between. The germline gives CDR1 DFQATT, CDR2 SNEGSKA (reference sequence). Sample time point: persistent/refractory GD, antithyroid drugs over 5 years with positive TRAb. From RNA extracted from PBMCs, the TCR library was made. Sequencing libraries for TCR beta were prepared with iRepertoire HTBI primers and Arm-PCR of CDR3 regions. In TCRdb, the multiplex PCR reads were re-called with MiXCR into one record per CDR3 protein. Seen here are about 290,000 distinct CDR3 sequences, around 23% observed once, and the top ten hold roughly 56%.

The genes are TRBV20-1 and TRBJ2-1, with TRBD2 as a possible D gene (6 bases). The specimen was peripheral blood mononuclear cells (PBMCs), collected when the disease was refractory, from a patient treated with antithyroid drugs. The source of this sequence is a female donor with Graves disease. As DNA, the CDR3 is TGCAGTGCTTGGGACTTCGCCTACAATGAGCAGTTCTTC. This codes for CSAWDFAYNEQFF.